This TCR beta chain comes out of a study of OX40 agonist ivuxolimab in advanced cancers. Whole-study results and caveats: CD4+ and CD8+ T cells in blood underwent clonal expansion by week 6 at 0.1 to 3.0 mg/kg.

Profiled with immunoSEQ multiplex PCR; TCRdb holds only in-frame clones, not every one. The table includes approximately 94,000 clones, 75% to 95% detected once. This clone was counted ten times or more. What it binds is not known. This CDR3 comprises 16 residues. CDR1 is SGHDN, CDR2 FVKESK, per germline. V dropped 0 bases and J dropped 4 bases, with 15 bases sitting between them. The chain couples TRBV14 to TRBJ2-5; a possible D gene is TRBD1 (6 bases). The sequence came from an adult with an advanced solid tumor such as melanoma, head and neck, liver or kidney cancer. Sequences were derived from CD4+ or CD8+ T cells sorted from blood, sampled in a trial of the OX40 agonist ivuxolimab. CDR3 nucleotide sequence: TGTGCCAGCAGCCAAGACCCGACCGGGACACTAGAGACCCAGTACTTC. Encoded protein: CASSQDPTGTLETQYF. The full variable domain, completed using reference TRBV14 and TRBJ2-5, is EAGVTQFPSHSVIEKGQTVTLRCDPISGHDNLYWYRRVMGKEIKFLLHFVKESKQDESGMPNNRFLAERTGGTYSTLKVQPAELEDSGVYFCASSQDPTGTLETQYFGPGTRLLVL.